This entry lists 10 T cell receptor beta chains sequenced from one sample in a study of T-cell memory formation after mild COVID-19. TCRdb recomputed calls from the 5' RACE reads with MiXCR, one row per CDR3 protein. The sample comprises 450,000 to 650,000 distinct CDR3 sequences, approximately 19% of which are singletons, and 9.5% to 15% rests with the top ten. Sequencing was done on a sample of PBMCs or a T cell subset sorted from them (not recorded which). Receptors were obtained from an adult woman who had mild COVID-19 (a few samples of this study predate the infection). Cell type and time point are not known.

This clonotype has just a few counts. The J gene is TRBJ2-4, the V gene TRBV2; D tentatively fits TRBD1 or TRBD2 (5 bases each). Trimming cost V 7 bases and J 0 bases, with 13 bases left between them. From germline, CDR1 is SNHLY and CDR2 FYNNEI. CDR3 length equals 15 residues. As DNA, the CDR3 is TGTGCCAGCAAAGAGGGGATTTTAGCCAAAAACATTCAGTACTTC. Translation: CASKEGILAKNIQYF.

This clonotype occurred a few times. The rearrangement links TRBV5-5 to TRBJ2-4; D is undetermined. Germline CDR1 reads SGHKS; CDR2 reads YYEKEE (reference sequence). The CDR3 extends over 16 amino acids. V was trimmed by 3 bases and J by 5 bases, leaving 18 bases between them. CDR3 sequence: CASSSTPARRENIQYF. The CDR3 DNA is TGTGCCAGCAGCTCGACCCCGGCCCGCCGGGAAAACATTCAGTACTTC.

The chain uses TRBV12-5 and TRBJ2-1, with TRBD2 matching 7 bases. The CDR3 loop spans 14 amino acids. The V gene end was trimmed by 3 bases and the J gene end by 8 bases; junction bases not matched to a gene: 7. CDR1 is LGHNT and CDR2 is FRNRAP in the germline V gene. The CDR3 spells CASGLGLVLDEQFF. DNA of the CDR3: TGTGCTAGTGGTTTAGGACTAGTTCTCGATGAGCAGTTCTTC.

The V call is TRBV7-2, the J call TRBJ2-7, with 9 bases matching TRBD2. The CDR3 sequence is 15 residues long. Trimming took 6 bases from V and 6 from J; bases not matched to a gene: 12. The germline V gene encodes CDR1 SGHTA and CDR2 FQGNSA. The CDR3 protein is CASRGFSGSVREQYF. CDR3 nucleotides: TGTGCCAGCAGAGGATTTAGCGGGAGTGTTCGCGAGCAGTACTTC.

The sample holds a few counts of this clonotype. The chain employs TRBV29-1 and TRBJ2-7; 7 bases agree with TRBD1. The length of the CDR3 is 14 residues. Germline-derived CDR1 and CDR2 are SQVTM and ANQGSEA. The trim removed 4 bases at V and 2 bases at J, leaving 8 bases unmatched. The CDR3 DNA follows: TGCAGCGTTGTTACCGGGACAGTCACCTACGAGCAGTACTTC. This sequence encodes CSVVTGTVTYEQYF.

In this sample, this clonotype turned up a few times. DNA for the CDR3: TGTGCCAGCAGTTCCATTTACAATGAGCAGTTCTTC. Its translation: CASSSIYNEQFF. This sequence joins TRBV12-3 or TRBV12-4 and TRBJ2-1; no reliable D call. The CDR3 is 12 residues long. Deletions cut 4 bases from V and 4 bases from J, with 5 bases between.

This chain connects TRBV10-3 to TRBJ1-1, with unresolved D. Germline CDR1 and CDR2: ENHRY and SYGVKD. The CDR3 loop spans 10 amino acids. V lost 4 bases and J 11 bases, leaving 8 bases between the germline ends. CDR3 DNA: TGTGCCATCAGTGCATTTATGGCTTTCTTT. Translating gives CAISAFMAFF.

This clonotype showed up just a few times. The rearrangement links TRBV21-1 to TRBJ2-7; the table's D call of TRBD2 was not tested on the DNA. TRBV21-1 is flagged as a pseudogene. The CDR3 sequence is 18 residues long. The CDR3 sequence: CASSKEAPGTPSSYEQYF. The DNA for the CDR3 is TGTGCCAGCAGCAAGGAGGCCCCCGGGACTCCGAGCTCCTACGAGCAGTACTTC.

The V and J genes are TRBV12-3 or TRBV12-4 and TRBJ2-7; D gene ambiguous. The CDR3 has 13 residues. Trimming shortened V by 3 bases and J by 4 bases, and 10 bases separated the two germline ends. CDR3 sequence reads: CASSFGRIYEQYF. The CDR3 coding sequence is TGTGCCAGCAGTTTCGGTCGGATATACGAGCAGTACTTC.

This clonotype turned up a few times. This chain uses TRBV24-1 with TRBJ2-1, with 11 positions matching TRBD2. The CDR3 consists of 18 residues. The germline CDR1 and CDR2 sequences are KGHDR and SFDVKD. V shed 2 bases, J shed 2 bases, and the junction held 7 bases outside the gene matches. The CDR3 spells CATSDSSTSGAPYNEQFF. CDR3 sequence (DNA): TGTGCCACCAGTGATTCGTCGACTAGCGGGGCCCCCTACAATGAGCAGTTCTTC.